This section outlines one T cell receptor beta chain sequence together with its context. Its recognized antigen is unknown. No quality values exist for individual bases; no much larger clone is one base distant. The record originates from a study of cytomegalovirus exposure and HLA in healthy donors (dated by TCRdb to about 2017). About the study as a whole: According to a later analysis, the 120 or so validation repertoires were produced on the same platform as the 666 repertoires of the first cohort. The study aimed to test whether signatures of past pathogen exposure could be identified by cataloging public T cell receptors. High-throughput TCR immunosequencing, statistical association of individual TCRs with disease status, and machine learning were combined to predict cytomegalovirus infection status. A separate validation cohort of more than 100 different subjects was used in addition to the approximately 610-subject first cohort.

The library was generated by the immunoSEQ multiplex PCR assay. Per the authors' processing: A statistical classification framework was built for diagnosing cytomegalovirus status from the catalog of TCR beta chain sequences. Drawn from immuneACCESS, this table holds only the in-frame rearrangements with V and J called that TCRdb kept. Clones are partly lost; checked studies trace under half to an unresolved V gene and leave the rest unexplained. That table furnishes V, J and clone size, whereas the DNA furnished D and trimming. Present in this sample are approximately 150,000 clones, 75% to 95% of which were seen just once. More than 2.5% of the sample is in the top ten clones. Donors formed part of the validation cohort, which comprised some 120 subjects and was distinct from the first cohort of some 700 subjects. The paper's findings and limits, for the study overall: Most TCR sequences were seen in very few donors, while some public TCRs were found in many individuals. In the study, around 160 TCR beta chains were listed as associated with cytomegalovirus. The authors suggested that the approach could potentially be extended to other disease states and immunological phenotypes. The validation cohort had no HLA typing available for a later analysis, so co-occurrence within that cohort was assessed over all 130 or so repertoires. In both the original and validation cohorts, the classifier was reported to diagnose cytomegalovirus status with high specificity and sensitivity. A later analysis found that TCRs clustered in the first cohort also tended to co-occur in the 120 validation repertoires, with approximately 94% of cluster scores above 0. A few of the identified cytomegalovirus-associated TCR beta chains were confirmed in vitro to be specific for cytomegalovirus antigens.

According to the germline V gene, CDR1 reads SGDLS and CDR2 reads YYNGEE. V was cut back by 1 base and J by 4 bases, leaving a gap of 8 bases between them. The CDR3 has 13 amino acids, counting the end cysteine and phenylalanine. The entry retains the CDR3 DNA only, 39 bases that are in frame from base 1. This TCR came from a woman aged 18-35 years in good health and CMV-seropositive. Sample: PBMCs. The chain links TRBV9 with TRBJ1-2; the D gene is not confidently resolved. The CDR3 protein: CASSVMGSYGYTF. The nucleotide sequence reads as follows: TGTGCCAGCAGCGTAATGGGCAGCTATGGCTACACCTTC. The full variable domain, with segments outside the CDR3 supplied by the reference TRBV9 and TRBJ1-2 proteins, appears as DSGVTQTPKHLITATGQRVTLRCSPRSGDLSVYWYQQSLDQGLQFLIQYYNGEERAKGNILERFSAQQFPDLHSELNLSSLELGDSALYFCASSVMGSYGYTFGSGTRLTVV.